This TCR beta chain was obtained from a study of cytomegalovirus exposure and HLA in healthy donors (TCRdb year 2017). Regarding the complete study: A later analysis indicated that the 90 to 150 validation repertoires were generated on the platform also employed for the approximately 700 repertoires of the first cohort. The study aimed to test whether cataloging public T cell receptors could reveal signatures of past pathogen exposure. In addition to the first cohort of several hundred subjects, a separate validation cohort of 100 to 150 different subjects was used. To predict cytomegalovirus infection status, the study combined high-throughput TCR immunosequencing, statistical association of individual TCRs with disease status, and machine learning. General conclusions and limits of the study: Three of the identified cytomegalovirus-associated TCR beta chains were confirmed in vitro to be specific for cytomegalovirus antigens. Of the cluster scores, 94% were above 0 in a later analysis, which found that TCRs clustered in the first cohort also tended to co-occur in the 120 validation repertoires. Most TCR sequences were seen in very few donors, while some public TCRs were found in many individuals. It was suggested by the authors that the approach could potentially be generalized to other disease states and immunological phenotypes. The classifier was reported to diagnose cytomegalovirus status with high specificity and sensitivity in both the original and validation cohorts. A later analysis lacked HLA typing for the validation cohort, so it scored co-occurrence in that cohort across all 120 or so repertoires. In the study, some 160 TCR beta chains were listed as associated with cytomegalovirus.

The library was built by means of the immunoSEQ multiplex PCR assay. Processing in the source paper ran as follows. A statistical classification framework was built for diagnosing cytomegalovirus status from the catalog of TCR beta chain sequences. As stored in TCRdb, this immuneACCESS dataset retains in-frame rearrangements with V and J assigned. A fraction of the clones does not appear; measured against another copy, unresolved V genes explain less than half of the discrepancy, and the remainder lacks a known reason. V and J calls and clone size are as listed in that table; D and trimming were resolved from the DNA. Counted in this sample were 95,000 to 150,000 clones; about 87% of them appeared once. The top ten clones comprise 1.5% to 2% of the sample. The table lists this clone with a count of one. Its cognate antigen has yet to be identified. Base qualities were left out, and no much larger clone turns up one base away.

As encoded in the germline V gene (reference sequence), CDR1 is SGHNT while CDR2 is YYREEE. V was cut back by 4 bases and J by 1 base, leaving a gap of 10 bases between them. Measured from the cysteine to the phenylalanine, the CDR3 is 14 residues long. Solely the CDR3 DNA is kept, with 42 bases framed from the first base. Donors formed part of the validation cohort, which comprised 120 subjects and was distinct from the first cohort of 670 or so subjects. The V and J genes are TRBV5-4 and TRBJ2-3; perhaps TRBD2 is the D gene, with 5 bases matching. The origin of this receptor is a woman younger than 30 in good health and CMV-seronegative. Sequencing used PBMCs. The nucleotide sequence is TGTGCCAGCAGCCAGGACGGGGGCACAGATACGCAGTATTTT. It encodes CASSQDGGTDTQYF.